The 24 T cell receptor beta chains below all came from one sample that was sequenced in a study of T cell responses to AZD1222 COVID-19 vaccine. The data were produced by immunoSEQ multiplex PCR, yet TCRdb's version contains in-frame clones alone and is incomplete. Here the sample spans roughly 93,000 clones, 89% being singletons. The sample consisted of peripheral blood, taken on day 0 of AZD1222 vaccination. These receptors were taken from an adult in good health.

This chain uses TRBV6-2 or TRBV6-3 with TRBJ1-4, with D maybe TRBD1 (5 bases). V was cut by 2 bases and J by 4 bases, with 11 bases left in between. The germline CDR1 and CDR2 sequences are MNHEY and SVGEGT. CDR3 size: 15 residues. Here the CDR3 DNA reads TGTGCCAGCAGTTACCGAGGAGGGGATAATGAAAAACTGTTTTTT. As protein: CASSYRGGDNEKLFF.

The table lists this clone with a few counts. The chain links TRBV27 to TRBJ1-2; D is perhaps TRBD1 (6 bases). The ends were cut back, 3 bases at V and 4 bases at J, with 12 bases in the middle. Germline V CDR1 and CDR2: MNHEY, SMNVEV (reference sequence). The CDR3 has 14 amino acids. The CDR3 spells CASSLGGQPYGYTF. The DNA of the CDR3 is TGTGCCAGCAGTTTGGGGGGGCAGCCCTATGGCTACACCTTC.

This clone turned up a few times. V usage is TRBV28 and J usage is TRBJ2-2; D could derive from TRBD1 or TRBD2 (5 bases each). The CDR3 covers 14 residues. V lost 4 bases, J lost 5 bases, and 11 bases lay in between. From germline, CDR1 is MDHEN and CDR2 SYDVKM. The CDR3 sequence: CASSWGWGTGELFF. Here the CDR3 DNA reads TGTGCCAGCAGTTGGGGATGGGGGACCGGGGAGCTGTTTTTT.

This rearrangement joins TRBV2 to TRBJ1-3, with 8 positions matching TRBD1. The CDR3 is 15 amino acids. V lost 2 bases and J lost 3; bases outside the gene matches: 3. CDR1 is SNHLY and CDR2 is FYNNEI in the germline V gene. CDR3 protein: CASSEWDRFGNTIYF. CDR3 DNA: TGTGCCAGCAGTGAATGGGACAGGTTTGGAAACACCATATATTTT.

J is TRBJ2-5 and V is TRBV7-8; the D gene is possibly TRBD2 (6 bases). Trimming removed 0 bases from V and 2 bases from J, with 10 bases in between. This CDR3 region has 15 residues. CDR1 is SGHVS, CDR2 FQNEAQ, per germline. CDR3 DNA: TGTGCCAGCAGCTTAGCGGGGGGACGGCAAGAGACCCAGTACTTC. Translation: CASSLAGGRQETQYF.

This chain's CDR3 is CASSLTGGEDTIYF. The CDR3 DNA follows: TGCGCCAGCAGCTTGACAGGGGGCGAGGACACCATATATTTT. The chain employs TRBV5-1 and TRBJ1-3; 9 bases match TRBD1. With V trimmed by 1 base and J by 8 bases, 4 bases remained unmatched. In germline, CDR1 is SGHRS, CDR2 YFSETQ. The length of the CDR3 is 14 residues.

The chain combines TRBV19 with TRBJ1-1; D might be TRBD1 (6 bases). The V gene's germline CDR1 is LNHDA and CDR2 SQIVND (reference sequence). The CDR3 is 15 residues long. Trimming left V 5 bases short and J 1 base short, with 14 bases between. The CDR3 loop reads CASSALRGGNTEAFF. For the CDR3, the DNA is TGTGCCAGTAGTGCCCTTCGAGGGGGGAACACTGAAGCTTTCTTT.

This chain joins TRBV6-6 and TRBJ2-1, with TRBD1 identical over 9 bases. V was clipped by 0 bases and J by 4 bases; unmatched bases: 4. The CDR3 has 16 residues. From germline, CDR1 is MNHNY and CDR2 SVGAGI (reference sequence). This CDR3 reads CASSYSPGTGYNEQFF. The CDR3 DNA is TGTGCCAGCAGTTACTCGCCCGGGACAGGGTACAATGAGCAGTTCTTC.

This chain connects TRBV2 to TRBJ1-1, with D possibly being TRBD1 (5 bases). This CDR3 spans 12 amino acids. Germline CDR1 is SNHLY and CDR2 is FYNNEI. Trimming took off 3 bases at V and 5 bases at J, with 7 bases between the two ends. CDR3 protein: CASSDRETEAFF. The CDR3 region has the DNA TGTGCCAGCAGTGACAGGGAAACTGAAGCTTTCTTT.

This chain connects TRBV28 to TRBJ1-3; 8 positions match TRBD1. Germline assignment: CDR1 MDHEN and CDR2 SYDVKM. CDR3 length: 13 residues. Trimming cost V 10 bases and J 2 bases; bases outside gene matches: 4. The CDR3 DNA follows: TGTGCCACCGTGACAGGGGCTGGAAACACCATATATTTT. Its translation: CATVTGAGNTIYF.

Worth noting for this clone: This specimen includes other DNA sequences encoding the same CDR3. CDR3 region: CASRLAGNYEQYF. Written as DNA, the CDR3 is TGTGCCAGCAGACTAGCGGGCAATTACGAGCAGTACTTC. J is TRBJ2-7 and V is TRBV28, with 9 bases that match TRBD2. Losses at the gene ends were 6 bases for V and 4 bases for J; bases not matched to a gene: 4. The CDR3 is made up of 13 amino acids. Per the germline V gene, CDR1 is MDHEN and CDR2 is SYDVKM.

The chain uses TRBV9 and TRBJ1-1, with 7 bases identical to TRBD1. V lost 4 bases to trimming and J lost 4 bases; unmatched junction nucleotides: 10. The CDR3 has 15 residues. In germline, CDR1 is SGDLS, CDR2 YYNGEE. CDR3 DNA: TGTGCCAGCAGCCCCTCAGGGGGTGGGGGCACTGAAGCTTTCTTT. It yields the protein CASSPSGGGGTEAFF.

The chain joins TRBV5-1 to TRBJ2-3; TRBD1 matches 10 bases. V lost 4 bases and J lost 2; bases outside the gene matches: 7. This CDR3 has 16 residues. Germline-derived CDR1 and CDR2 are SGHRS and YFSETQ. The CDR3 DNA reads as TGCGCCAGCAGCAAGGGGACAGGGGACCCCACAGATACGCAGTATTTT. Translation gives CASSKGTGDPTDTQYF.

V gene TRBV7-2 combines with J gene TRBJ1-2; D not certain. The CDR3 covers 14 residues. Germline V gene data show CDR1 as SGHTA and CDR2 as FQGNSA. V lost 4 bases to trimming and J lost 5 bases, with 14 bases between them. CDR3 sequence: CASSYGRGTYGYTF. As DNA, the CDR3 is TGTGCCAGCAGCTACGGCCGGGGAACATATGGCTACACCTTC.

The chain couples TRBV14 to TRBJ1-2; no clear D gene. The CDR3 is 14 residues long. Per germline, CDR1 SGHDN and CDR2 FVKESK. V shed 2 bases and J shed 7 bases, with 14 bases lying between them. CDR3 coding DNA: TGTGCCAGCAGCCAATCTCGGGGAGGGAGTGGCTACACCTTC. Translation: CASSQSRGGSGYTF.

The rearrangement links TRBV6-2 or TRBV6-3 to TRBJ1-5, with D maybe TRBD1 (6 bases). The V gene's germline CDR1 is MNHEY and CDR2 SVGEGT. V gave up 0 bases and J gave up 2 bases, with 11 bases separating them. The CDR3 loop spans 16 amino acids. The CDR3 spells CASSYSGGSGNQPQHF. The CDR3 coding sequence is TGTGCCAGCAGTTACTCTGGGGGCTCGGGCAATCAGCCCCAGCATTTT.

The V call is TRBV12-3 or TRBV12-4, the J call TRBJ1-2, with D unclear. The CDR3 totals 13 residues. Trimming stripped 2 bases from V and 1 base from J, with 5 bases between. CDR3 sequence: CASSLLINYGYTF. The CDR3, as DNA: TGTGCCAGCAGTTTACTGATTAACTATGGCTACACCTTC.

The chain employs TRBV7-3 and TRBJ2-1; 9 positions agree with TRBD1. V lost 5 bases to trimming and J lost 4 bases; unmatched junction nucleotides: 6. Germline lookup yields CDR1 SGHTA and CDR2 FQGTGA. The CDR3 is made up of 15 amino acids. Here the CDR3 reads CASSPQGAGYNEQFF. The CDR3 nucleotides are TGTGCCAGCAGCCCACAGGGGGCGGGATACAATGAGCAGTTCTTC.

V usage is TRBV19 and J usage is TRBJ1-4, with no clear D. The length of the CDR3 is 15 residues. Trimming took off 3 bases at V and 4 bases at J, with 12 bases between the two ends. The germline V gene has CDR1 LNHDA and CDR2 SQIVND (reference sequence). The CDR3 reads CASSMDRAHNEKLFF. The CDR3 DNA reads TGTGCCAGTAGTATGGACCGAGCACATAATGAAAAACTGTTTTTT.

The chain uses TRBV29-1 and TRBJ2-1, with 8 positions matching TRBD1. The V and J ends lost 2 bases and 7 bases, in that order; junction bases with no gene match: 4. CDR1 SQVTM and CDR2 ANQGSEA come from the germline V gene. The CDR3 length is 13 residues. This CDR3 is CSVERTGRNEQFF. For the CDR3, the DNA is TGCAGCGTTGAAAGGACAGGGAGGAATGAGCAGTTCTTC.

The chain is built from TRBV5-4 and TRBJ1-5; D gene ambiguous. CDR1 and CDR2 (germline): SGHNT, YYREEE (reference sequence). This CDR3 has 12 residues. Trimming removed 0 bases at V and 4 bases at J, with 2 bases between. The CDR3 here is CASSLENQPQHF. CDR3 sequence (DNA): TGTGCCAGCAGCTTGGAGAATCAGCCCCAGCATTTT.

This chain joins TRBV11-2 and TRBJ1-2; no firm D call. With 5 bases removed from V and 0 bases from J, the gap between germline ends came to 10 bases. Germline CDR1 and CDR2: SGHAT and FQNNGV. This CDR3 is 14 amino acids long. The CDR3 sequence is CASSPEASNYGYTF. The CDR3 nucleotides are TGTGCCAGCAGCCCAGAGGCCTCTAACTATGGCTACACCTTC.

V usage is TRBV5-3 and J usage is TRBJ1-2, with D maybe TRBD1 (6 bases). TRBV5-3 has ORF status, its function being uncertain. V was cut by 0 bases and J by 11 bases, with 17 bases left in between. The CDR3 length is 14 residues. In DNA, the CDR3 is TGTGCCAGAAGCTTGGGACAGGAGGGTCAGCCGTACACCTTC. As protein: CARSLGQEGQPYTF.

The J gene is TRBJ1-6, the V gene TRBV19; perhaps TRBD1 as D (5 bases). The V gene's germline CDR1 is LNHDA and CDR2 SQIVND (reference sequence). The V end lost 3 bases, the J end lost 2 bases, and 11 bases lay between the germline ends. This CDR3 comprises 16 residues. In DNA, the CDR3 is TGTGCCAGTAGTATTCTTGGGGGTGCCTATAATTCACCCCTCCACTTT. It encodes CASSILGGAYNSPLHF.